These 23 T cell receptor beta chains came from one sample sequenced in a study of blood T cell repertoires in COVID-19. The assay was immunoSEQ multiplex PCR, and TCRdb's table has in-frame clones only and misses some. This table has some 120,000 clones, less than 90% appearing once. The sequenced sample was peripheral blood. These receptors were obtained from a woman younger than 45 who had recovered from COVID-19.

V usage is TRBV19 and J usage is TRBJ2-7, with 7 bases aligning to TRBD1. This CDR3 contains 13 residues. Germline V gives CDR1 LNHDA, CDR2 SQIVND (reference sequence). After removal of 9 bases from V and 6 bases from J, the junction contained 11 bases not matched to a gene. This CDR3 is CASAGGRTGEQYF. CDR3 DNA: TGTGCCAGCGCAGGGGGACGGACGGGCGAGCAGTACTTC.

The chain employs TRBV6-5 and TRBJ1-4, with 7 bases aligning to TRBD1. CDR1 is MNHEY, CDR2 SVGAGI, per germline. Trimming at V came to 6 bases and at J to 8 bases, leaving 9 bases not matched to a gene. This CDR3 has 14 amino acids. CDR3 nucleotides: TGTGCCAGCAGCGGCCGGGACAGAGAGGAAAAACTGTTTTTT. The encoded protein is CASSGRDREEKLFF.

This chain connects TRBV7-3 to TRBJ1-6; 7 bases are shared with TRBD1. The length of the CDR3 is 15 residues. Germline CDR1 is SGHTA and CDR2 is FQGTGA. J gave up 9 bases and V 0 bases, and 5 bases lay outside the gene matches. CDR3: CASSLTGGFVSPLHF. The CDR3 DNA reads TGTGCCAGCAGCTTAACAGGGGGCTTTGTTTCACCCCTCCACTTT.

The V call is TRBV24-1, the J call TRBJ2-5; weak D call: TRBD1 (6 bases). CDR3 size: 14 residues. The germline V and J ends were trimmed by 7 bases and 1 base, with 12 bases remaining between them. The germline V gene has CDR1 KGHDR and CDR2 SFDVKD. CDR3 amino acids: CATSAQGPQETQYF. The CDR3 nucleotides are TGTGCCACCAGCGCTCAGGGGCCCCAAGAGACCCAGTACTTC.

This rearrangement joins TRBV6-1 to TRBJ2-3, with 8 bases lining up with TRBD2. Germline trimming cut 0 bases from V and 3 bases from J; bases unmatched to any gene: 2. The germline V gene encodes CDR1 MNHNS and CDR2 SASEGT. CDR3 size: 15 residues. As DNA, the CDR3 is TGTGCCAGCAGTGAAGCCGGGAGGGGGACAGATACGCAGTATTTT. The encoded protein is CASSEAGRGTDTQYF.

A few counts support this clone. The CDR3 DNA follows: TGTGCCAGCAGCTCGCGGGACCCGGACCAAGAGACCCAGTACTTC. Translated: CASSSRDPDQETQYF. This sequence joins TRBV7-9 and TRBJ2-5; D may be TRBD2 (6 bases). In germline, CDR1 is SEHNR, CDR2 FQNEAQ (reference sequence). Trimming stripped 4 bases from V and 0 bases from J, with 12 bases between. The CDR3 is 15 amino acids.

The CDR3 DNA sequence: TGTGCCAGCAGCCTGGCGGACAGAAGAAACACCATATATTTT. As protein: CASSLADRRNTIYF. V is TRBV5-5 and J is TRBJ1-3; TRBD1 is a possible D gene (6 bases). The V end was cut by 4 bases, the J end by 5 bases, with 13 bases between. The germline V gene encodes CDR1 SGHKS and CDR2 YYEKEE (reference sequence). CDR3 length: 14 residues.

The chain joins TRBV21-1 to TRBJ2-1; TRBD1 is the table's D call and was not checked against the DNA. TRBV21-1 is listed as a pseudogene. The CDR3 covers 19 residues. Here the CDR3 reads CASSKALSFRDRENNEQFF. For the CDR3, the DNA is TGTGCCAGCAGCAAAGCGCTGAGTTTTCGAGACAGAGAGAACAATGAGCAGTTCTTC.

The V call is TRBV6-2 or TRBV6-3, the J call TRBJ2-1, with TRBD2 matching 9 bases. This CDR3 spans 16 amino acids. The germline V gene has CDR1 MNHEY and CDR2 SVGEGT. V lost 3 bases, J lost 3 bases, and 6 bases stayed unmatched. The CDR3 sequence: CASSYGVAGDYNEQFF. CDR3 DNA sequence: TGTGCCAGCAGTTATGGAGTAGCGGGGGACTACAATGAGCAGTTCTTC.

The chain carries TRBV6-1 and TRBJ2-6; D may be TRBD2 (5 bases). Between the trimmed V and J ends, which lost 4 bases and 0 bases, there was a span of 10 bases. Germline V gene sequence: CDR1 MNHNS, CDR2 SASEGT. The CDR3 covers 16 residues. CDR3 residues: CASSASPGSGANVLTF. For the CDR3, the DNA is TGTGCCAGCAGTGCTAGCCCCGGCTCTGGGGCCAACGTCCTGACTTTC.

The chain links TRBV19 to TRBJ2-3, with a possible D match to TRBD2 (6 bases). Germline values: CDR1 LNHDA, CDR2 SQIVND (reference sequence). The CDR3 loop spans 14 amino acids. The V end lost 5 bases, the J end lost 7 bases, and 16 bases lay between the germline ends. The CDR3: CASSVGGSKHTQYF. The DNA of the CDR3 is TGTGCCAGTAGTGTGGGGGGAAGTAAGCATACGCAGTATTTT.

The gene calls are TRBV3-1 (or the pseudogene TRBV3-2) and TRBJ2-7; D perhaps matches TRBD1 (6 bases). This CDR3 has 15 residues. In germline, CDR1 is LGHDT, CDR2 YNNKEL (reference sequence). V lost 2 bases and J 2 bases, leaving 13 bases between the germline ends. CDR3 loop: CASSQTGTAAYEQYF. The CDR3 DNA reads as TGTGCCAGCAGCCAAACAGGGACCGCCGCCTACGAGCAGTACTTC.

The V gene is TRBV7-2, the J gene TRBJ2-5; TRBD2 aligns across 8 bases. CDR3 length: 12 amino acids. The V and J ends lost 4 bases and 7 bases, in that order; junction bases with no gene match: 2. The germline V gene encodes CDR1 SGHTA and CDR2 FQGNSA. CDR3 loop: CASSYAGGTQYF. The CDR3 nucleotides read TGTGCCAGCAGCTACGCGGGGGGGACCCAGTACTTC.

The chain links TRBV27 to TRBJ2-6, with D unresolved. This CDR3 has 17 residues. V was clipped by 0 bases and J by 0 bases, with 9 bases between them. From germline, CDR1 is MNHEY and CDR2 SMNVEV (reference sequence). This CDR3 reads CASSLSIRVSGANVLTF. CDR3 coding DNA: TGTGCCAGCAGTTTATCGATCCGGGTCTCTGGGGCCAACGTCCTGACTTTC.

J is TRBJ1-2 and V is TRBV29-1; no reliable D call. The CDR3 has 14 residues. Germline V CDR1 and CDR2: SQVTM, ANQGSEA. V lost 0 bases to trimming and J lost 4 bases, with 12 bases between them. CDR3 bases: TGCAGCGTTGAAGATCTGAGGGATGGCTATGGCTACACCTTC. This translates into CSVEDLRDGYGYTF.

The gene calls are TRBV7-8 and TRBJ1-2; D ambiguous. Germline loops: CDR1 SGHVS, CDR2 FQNEAQ. The length of the CDR3 is 13 residues. V was shortened by 1 base and J by 6 bases, with 9 bases between the two germline ends. The CDR3 DNA sequence: TGTGCCAGCAGCTTAGATTCGGTGGATGGCTACACCTTC. It codes for CASSLDSVDGYTF.

The J gene is TRBJ1-1, the V gene TRBV2; D ambiguous. V dropped 2 bases and J dropped 4 bases, with 14 bases sitting between them. Germline V gene sequence: CDR1 SNHLY, CDR2 FYNNEI. The CDR3 is 15 amino acids. This CDR3 is CASSELLSMSTEAFF. The CDR3 nucleotides read TGTGCCAGCAGTGAATTGCTGTCTATGAGCACTGAAGCTTTCTTT.

The V call is TRBV4-1, the J call TRBJ2-2; TRBD1 aligns across 9 bases. The CDR3 runs 18 residues. V trimming: 1 base; J trimming: 1 base; junction bases outside the gene matches: 7. CDR1 and CDR2 (germline): MGHRA, YSYEKL. The CDR3 sequence: CASSQGGKTGGNTGELFF. The CDR3 nucleotides read TGCGCCAGCAGCCAAGGGGGAAAGACAGGGGGGAACACCGGGGAGCTGTTTTTT.

The V call is TRBV10-3, the J call TRBJ2-3; D not certain. CDR1 and CDR2 (germline): ENHRY, SYGVKD. The CDR3 has 12 amino acids. The ends were cut back, 4 bases at V and 5 bases at J, with 7 bases in the middle. Here the CDR3 reads CAISGEEDTQYF. The CDR3, as DNA: TGTGCCATCAGTGGTGAGGAAGATACGCAGTATTTT.

This chain connects TRBV4-2 to TRBJ1-1; 9 nucleotides align to TRBD1. The CDR3 length is 16 residues. The germline V gene encodes CDR1 LGHNA and CDR2 YNFKEQ. J gave up 1 base and V 3 bases, and 6 bases lay outside the gene matches. The CDR3 sequence is CASSQSGTGRNTEAFF. The CDR3 coding sequence is TGTGCCAGCAGCCAGTCCGGGACAGGGAGGAACACTGAAGCTTTCTTT.

The chain links TRBV7-8 to TRBJ2-2; 15 nucleotides line up with TRBD2. The germline CDR1 and CDR2 sequences are SGHVS and FQNEAQ. Trimming took 5 bases from V and 2 from J; bases not matched to a gene: 12. The CDR3 extends over 20 amino acids. The CDR3 DNA sequence: TGTGCCAGCAGCCCCATACAGGGACTAGCGGGAGGAGGAAACACCGGGGAGCTGTTTTTT. Encoded protein: CASSPIQGLAGGGNTGELFF. The complete variable domain, with remaining parts taken from reference TRBV7-8 and TRBJ2-2, reads GAGVSQSPRYKVAKRGQDVALRCDPISGHVSLFWYQQALGQGPEFLTYFQNEAQLDKSGLPSDRFFAERPEGSVSTLKIQRTQQEDSAVYLCASSPIQGLAGGGNTGELFFGEGSRLTVL.

This sequence joins TRBV3-1 (or the pseudogene TRBV3-2) and TRBJ2-1; 10 positions match TRBD2. From germline, CDR1 is LGHDT and CDR2 YNNKEL (reference sequence). The CDR3 extends over 16 amino acids. The J segment lost 6 bases and the V segment lost 3 bases, leaving 8 bases of the junction unmatched. CDR3 in amino acids: CASSHEELAGANEQFF. In DNA form, the CDR3 reads TGTGCCAGCAGCCACGAGGAGCTAGCGGGGGCCAATGAGCAGTTCTTC.

J is TRBJ2-2 and V is TRBV19; 7 positions agree with TRBD1. Germline CDR1 and CDR2: LNHDA and SQIVND (reference sequence). This CDR3 has 19 residues. The J segment lost 4 bases and the V segment lost 3 bases, leaving 17 bases of the junction unmatched. In DNA, the CDR3 is TGTGCCAGTAGTATTACAGGCCTAAGCCCCGGGACAGTCACCGGGGAGCTGTTTTTT. Translated, it gives CASSITGLSPGTVTGELFF.